The next 13 T cell receptor beta chains were all read from a single sample in a study of blood T cell repertoires in COVID-19. Sequencing was performed with immunoSEQ multiplex PCR; in TCRdb, only in-frame clones are kept and a portion is missing. This table holds about 500,000 clones, roughly 89% found once. Sequencing was done on a sample of peripheral blood. The receptors shown here come from a woman aged 45-65 years with COVID-19, enrolled during active disease.

This clone appeared a few times. The rearrangement links TRBV7-9 to TRBJ1-4; D unclear. The length of the CDR3 is 13 residues. Germline lookup yields CDR1 SEHNR and CDR2 FQNEAQ (reference sequence). The V end was cut by 2 bases, the J end by 4 bases, with 5 bases between. The CDR3 sequence: CASSLLGNEKLFF. The CDR3 nucleotides read TGTGCCAGCAGCTTACTCGGTAATGAAAAACTGTTTTTT.

V is TRBV5-1 and J is TRBJ1-5; TRBD1 is a possible D gene (5 bases). Germline CDR1 and CDR2: SGHRS and YFSETQ. Trimming removed 0 bases from V and 1 base from J, with 5 bases in between. This CDR3 region has 14 residues. DNA of the CDR3: TGCGCCAGCAGCTTGGACAGGAGCAATCAGCCCCAGCATTTT. Its translation: CASSLDRSNQPQHF.

The V gene is TRBV5-6, the J gene TRBJ2-7; 7 nucleotides match TRBD1. The J segment lost 1 base and the V segment lost 2 bases, leaving 3 bases of the junction unmatched. The germline V gene encodes CDR1 SGHDT and CDR2 YYEEEE. The CDR3 has 14 residues. CDR3 nucleotides: TGTGCCAGCAGCTTCAGACAGGGTTCCTACGAGCAGTACTTC. Amino acid sequence: CASSFRQGSYEQYF.

The sample holds a few counts of this clone. The CDR3 is CASSPTGGAQPQHF. The CDR3 DNA reads TGTGCCAGCAGCCCCACCGGAGGAGCTCAGCCCCAGCATTTT. The chain has TRBV3-1 (or the pseudogene TRBV3-2) and TRBJ1-5; D is uncertain. Trimming took 4 bases from V and 6 from J, leaving 13 bases between them. Germline V lookup: CDR1 LGHDT, CDR2 YNNKEL (reference sequence). There are 14 residues in the CDR3.

The chain combines TRBV24-1 with TRBJ2-2, with 7 nucleotides matching TRBD2. This CDR3 has 13 amino acids. CDR1 is KGHDR and CDR2 is SFDVKD in the germline V gene. The chain's CDR3 is CATERGGTGELFF. The CDR3 DNA sequence: TGTGCAACGGAGCGGGGCGGAACCGGGGAGCTGTTTTTT.

The genes are TRBV5-1 and TRBJ1-2, with D tentatively TRBD1 (6 bases). Germline CDR1 and CDR2: SGHRS and YFSETQ. The CDR3 runs to 15 residues. The V and J ends lost 2 bases and 5 bases respectively, with 16 bases between them. In DNA, the CDR3 is TGCGCCAGCAGCTTCCGCAGGGGCGAGGCTTATGGCTACACCTTC. It translates to CASSFRRGEAYGYTF.

The chain recombines TRBV27 with TRBJ1-1; the D is unclear. The CDR3 runs 13 residues. The germline V gene encodes CDR1 MNHEY and CDR2 SMNVEV (reference sequence). V was trimmed by 4 bases and J by 2 bases, leaving 8 bases between them. The CDR3 region is CASSSGYNTEAFF. DNA of the CDR3: TGTGCCAGCAGTTCGGGGTATAACACTGAAGCTTTCTTT.

The chain links TRBV4-1 to TRBJ1-2; 8 nucleotides align to TRBD1. V lost 4 bases to trimming and J lost 4 bases; unmatched junction nucleotides: 20. The CDR3 length is 19 residues. Germline-derived CDR1 and CDR2 are MGHRA and YSYEKL. The CDR3 region has the DNA TGCGCCAGCAGCCCCACGGTCGGAGCCGGGACAGGTGTTACCTATGGCTACACCTTC. Encoded protein: CASSPTVGAGTGVTYGYTF.

The CDR3 DNA sequence: TGCGCCAGCAGCGGAAGGACAAATACGGCCGGGGAGCTGTTTTTT. Residues: CASSGRTNTAGELFF. The V gene is TRBV10-2, the J gene TRBJ2-2; perhaps TRBD1 as D (5 bases). This CDR3 is 15 amino acids long. V lost 6 bases and J 6 bases, leaving 17 bases between the germline ends. The germline gives CDR1 WSHSY, CDR2 SAAADI.

The gene calls are TRBV24-1 and TRBJ1-2; TRBD1 is a possible D gene (6 bases). Germline V gene data show CDR1 as KGHDR and CDR2 as SFDVKD. The CDR3 runs to 13 residues. V dropped 2 bases and J dropped 6 bases, with 9 bases sitting between them. CDR3 nucleotide sequence: TGTGCCACCAGTGATTCAACAGGGAATGGCTACACCTTC. It translates to CATSDSTGNGYTF.

The chain couples TRBV10-2 to TRBJ1-1, with TRBD1 matching 10 bases. There are 15 residues in the CDR3. From germline, CDR1 is WSHSY and CDR2 SAAADI. V was pared by 4 bases and J by 6 bases, with 8 bases of the junction left unmatched. The CDR3 DNA follows: TGCGCCAGCAGTGGCCGGGACAGGGGAGAACCTGAAGCTTTCTTT. Translation: CASSGRDRGEPEAFF.

CDR3 amino acids: CASSVGAASNTGELFF. The CDR3 nucleotides read TGTGCCAGCAGCGTAGGAGCGGCGAGCAACACCGGGGAGCTGTTTTTT. The chain uses TRBV9 and TRBJ2-2, with D possibly TRBD2 on 5 matching bases. Germline CDR1 reads SGDLS; CDR2 reads YYNGEE. Trimming took 0 bases from V and 2 from J, leaving 11 bases between them. The CDR3 loop spans 16 amino acids.

The chain has TRBV7-2 and TRBJ2-2, with D uncertain. Deletions cut 3 bases from V and 6 bases from J, with 8 bases between. This CDR3 contains 13 residues. CDR1 and CDR2 from the germline V gene are SGHTA and FQGNSA. Here the CDR3 DNA reads TGTGCCAGCAGCTTCTTAGAGGCCGGGGAGCTGTTTTTT. Translated: CASSFLEAGELFF.